Listed here are 29 T cell receptor beta chains from one sample, sequenced in a study of shared clonotypes between healthy human individuals. Sequencing used immunoSEQ multiplex PCR; TCRdb keeps in-frame clones, though not all of them. Among about 960,000 clones, around three quarters were seen once, and the ten largest hold over 1.3%. Sequenced material: memory CD4+ T cells sorted from blood. Regarding subset: CD45RA-negative fraction. Receptor source: a man between 18 and 35 years old in good health.

Notes on this clone: Other DNA sequences from this sample encode an identical CDR3 as well. The chain joins TRBV18 to TRBJ1-6; the match to TRBD1 covers 9 bases. The trim removed 5 bases at V and 5 bases at J, leaving 1 base unmatched. From germline, CDR1 is KGHSH and CDR2 LQKENI. The CDR3 contains 14 residues. CDR3 DNA: TGTGCCAGCTCAAGGGACAGGGATAATTCACCCCTCCACTTT. Protein: CASSRDRDNSPLHF.

This chain connects TRBV5-1 to TRBJ2-3, with D tentatively TRBD2 (6 bases). Germline lookup yields CDR1 SGHRS and CDR2 YFSETQ. The V and J ends lost 4 bases and 0 bases respectively, with 12 bases between them. This CDR3 comprises 15 residues. As DNA, the CDR3 is TGCGCCAGCAGCACCTCCGGGACTAGCACAGATACGCAGTATTTT. As protein: CASSTSGTSTDTQYF.

This clone came up once. This chain connects TRBV5-1 to TRBJ2-3; a weak D match, TRBD2 (6 bases). The CDR3 totals 16 residues. Trimming shortened V by 3 bases and J by 0 bases, and 14 bases separated the two germline ends. Germline V gene data show CDR1 as SGHRS and CDR2 as YFSETQ. For the CDR3, the DNA is TGCGCCAGCAGCTCCGGGGCGGGATCTAGCACAGATACGCAGTATTTT. This sequence encodes CASSSGAGSSTDTQYF.

V gene TRBV7-2 combines with J gene TRBJ2-7; 7 bases agree with TRBD2. V trimming: 2 bases; J trimming: 3 bases; junction bases outside the gene matches: 7. Germline V lookup: CDR1 SGHTA, CDR2 FQGNSA. The CDR3 sequence is 15 residues long. CDR3 residues: CASSLSGGSFYEQYF. CDR3 DNA sequence: TGTGCCAGCAGCTTATCCGGGGGGTCTTTCTACGAGCAGTACTTC.

The chain employs TRBV18 and TRBJ2-5; TRBD2 is a possible D gene (5 bases). CDR3 length equals 13 residues. V was trimmed by 0 bases and J by 7 bases, leaving 9 bases between them. Germline CDR1 and CDR2: KGHSH and LQKENI. DNA of the CDR3: TGTGCCAGCTCACCACCCAACGGAGGGACCCAGTACTTC. It encodes CASSPPNGGTQYF.

This clone was found once. A much larger clonotype is one base distant, so this may be a read error. The sample has other DNA sequences that encode this CDR3 too. This rearrangement joins TRBV5-1 to TRBJ1-1, with 7 bases identical to TRBD1. CDR1 is SGHRS and CDR2 is YFSETQ in the germline V gene. Trimming took 0 bases from V and 4 from J; bases not matched to a gene: 3. The CDR3 has 14 amino acids. The CDR3 sequence: CASSLASGGTEAFF. The DNA for the CDR3 is TGCGCCAGCAGCTTGGCTTCAGGGGGCACTGAAGCTTTCTTT. The whole variable domain, filled in from reference TRBV5-1 and TRBJ1-1, reads KAGVTQTPRYLIKTRGQQVTLSCSPISGHRSVSWYQQTPGQGLQFLFEYFSETQRNKGNFPGRFSGRQFSNSRSEMNVSTLELGDSALYLCASSLASGGTEAFFGQGTRLTVV.

The chain couples TRBV29-1 to TRBJ2-1; 7 nucleotides match TRBD2. Trimming at V came to 7 bases and at J to 5 bases, leaving 8 bases not matched to a gene. This CDR3 comprises 13 residues. Germline loops: CDR1 SQVTM, CDR2 ANQGSEA. Here the CDR3 DNA reads TGCAGCGCTTCTTCCGGGACTAACAATGAGCAGTTCTTC. Residues: CSASSGTNNEQFF.

For this clone: A junction end diverges from the germline sequence, so it may reflect a read error. This rearrangement joins TRBV6-1 to TRBJ2-1; 7 bases line up with TRBD2. CDR1 and CDR2 (germline): MNHNS, SASEGT. The CDR3 has 14 amino acids. The CDR3 DNA reads as TGTGCCGGCAGTCCCAGGACTAGCTACAATGAGCAGTTCTTC. As protein: CAGSPRTSYNEQFF.

With regard to this clone: Other DNA sequences in the same sample also yield this CDR3. The rearrangement links TRBV6-5 to TRBJ2-3, with 14 bases matching TRBD2. The germline V gene has CDR1 MNHEY and CDR2 SVGAGI. Trimming took 9 bases from V and 6 from J; bases not matched to a gene: 2. CDR3 length: 13 residues. The CDR3 here is CASRLAGGDTQYF. The CDR3 DNA is TGTGCCAGTAGACTAGCGGGAGGGGATACGCAGTATTTT.

This clone was observed a few times. The chain links TRBV7-9 to TRBJ2-1, with D hard to call. The CDR3 has 15 residues. Germline V gene sequence: CDR1 SEHNR, CDR2 FQNEAQ (reference sequence). Trimming took 5 bases from V and 0 from J, leaving 11 bases between them. As DNA, the CDR3 is TGTGCCAGCAGCACTTACGGGCGCTCCTACAATGAGCAGTTCTTC. The encoded protein is CASSTYGRSYNEQFF.

The chain combines TRBV6-5 with TRBJ1-4; 11 bases match TRBD1. CDR1 and CDR2 from the germline V gene are MNHEY and SVGAGI. J lost 8 bases, V lost 6 bases, and 8 bases had no gene match. The CDR3 length is 15 residues. DNA for the CDR3: TGTGCCAGCAGACCAGGGACAGGGGGTCGGGAAAAACTGTTTTTT. This codes for CASRPGTGGREKLFF.

Points on this clone: Other nucleotide sequences from this sample produce the same CDR3. V is TRBV12-5 and J is TRBJ1-2; 8 bases align to TRBD1. Germline loops: CDR1 LGHNT, CDR2 FRNRAP. The CDR3 runs to 13 residues. The V and J ends lost 1 base and 8 bases, in that order; junction bases with no gene match: 3. The CDR3 region has the DNA TGTGCTAGTGGTTTGGGGACAGGGTACGGCTACACCTTC. This gives the protein CASGLGTGYGYTF.

This clone has a single count. The rearrangement uses TRBV14 and TRBJ2-3, with 7 bases matching TRBD1. Germline V gene data show CDR1 as SGHDN and CDR2 as FVKESK. The CDR3 sequence is 22 residues long. The ends lost 2 bases at V and 2 bases at J; junction bases unmatched: 25. The CDR3 bases are TGTGCCAGCAGCCAATGGGGCTCTGGTTTTGCAATGACAGGGCGGATCACAGATACGCAGTATTTT. It is translated as CASSQWGSGFAMTGRITDTQYF.

The chain couples TRBV6-5 to TRBJ2-7; 8 bases are a match to TRBD1. Per germline, CDR1 MNHEY and CDR2 SVGAGI. The CDR3 is 14 residues long. The trim removed 5 bases at V and 5 bases at J, leaving 8 bases unmatched. The DNA for the CDR3 is TGTGCCAGCAGTCCCCTTGACAGGGGCAACGAGCAGTACTTC. Its translation is CASSPLDRGNEQYF.

This clone appeared a few times. The rearrangement links TRBV21-1 to TRBJ1-3. TRBV21-1 is marked as a pseudogene. The CDR3 is 10 amino acids. The CDR3 bases are TGTGCCCTAGCCCGGAACACCATATATTTT. Amino acid sequence: CALARNTIYF.

There are many counts of this clone. The CDR3 bases are TGTGCCAGCAGCTCTCGACAGGAGCTAGCCAAAAACATTCAGTACTTC. Residues: CASSSRQELAKNIQYF. The chain recombines TRBV5-4 with TRBJ2-4; a possible D gene is TRBD1 (6 bases). Germline-derived CDR1 and CDR2 are SGHNT and YYREEE (reference sequence). V was clipped by 3 bases and J by 0 bases, with 13 bases between them. There are 16 residues in the CDR3.

The chain's CDR3 is CASSFPFPRDEQFF. The CDR3 nucleotides read TGTGCCAGCAGCTTCCCTTTCCCGAGGGATGAGCAGTTCTTC. The rearrangement links TRBV7-9 to TRBJ2-1, with D perhaps TRBD2 (5 bases). The CDR3 covers 14 residues. The V end lost 3 bases, the J end lost 8 bases, and 14 bases lay between the germline ends. In germline, CDR1 is SEHNR, CDR2 FQNEAQ (reference sequence).

The table lists this clone with many counts. J is TRBJ1-2 and V is TRBV30, with no clear D. The CDR3 covers 12 residues. Trimming took 4 bases from V and 8 from J, leaving 14 bases between them. Looked up from germline, CDR1 is GTSNPN and CDR2 is SVGIG (reference sequence). Here the CDR3 reads CAWTPLVAGYTF. The CDR3 DNA is TGTGCCTGGACCCCCCTCGTAGCGGGCTACACCTTC.

This clone appeared a few times. CDR3 coding DNA: TGTGCCAGCAGCTTACAGACTAGCGGGAGGACCGGGGAGCTGTTTTTT. It codes for CASSLQTSGRTGELFF. This rearrangement joins TRBV7-2 to TRBJ2-2; 13 bases match TRBD2. The CDR3 runs to 16 residues. The germline gives CDR1 SGHTA, CDR2 FQGNSA. The ends lost 2 bases at V and 5 bases at J; junction bases unmatched: 2.

The gene calls are TRBV15 and TRBJ1-4; D is undetermined. The CDR3 is made up of 12 amino acids. CDR1 and CDR2 (germline): LNHNV, YYDKDF (reference sequence). V lost 9 bases and J 11 bases, leaving 16 bases between the germline ends. The CDR3 reads CATSVSGRKLFF. CDR3 DNA: TGTGCCACGTCCGTGTCGGGGAGGAAACTGTTTTTT. The full variable domain, completed using reference TRBV15 and TRBJ1-4, is DAMVIQNPRYQVTQFGKPVTLSCSQTLNHNVMYWYQQKSSQAPKLLFHYYDKDFNNEADTPDNFQSRRPNTSFCFLDIRSPGLGDTAMYLCATSVSGRKLFFGSGTQLSVL.

The chain has TRBV19 and TRBJ2-1; 7 nucleotides align to TRBD2. Germline trimming cut 3 bases from V and 7 bases from J; bases unmatched to any gene: 9. The CDR3 consists of 15 residues. CDR1 LNHDA and CDR2 SQIVND come from the germline V gene (reference sequence). The CDR3 bases are TGTGCCAGTAGTATTTATGGGGGGGTGAGGAATGAGCAGTTCTTC. It codes for CASSIYGGVRNEQFF.

This clone came up many times. The chain employs TRBV28 and TRBJ1-1; 7 bases match TRBD1. From germline, CDR1 is MDHEN and CDR2 SYDVKM. This CDR3 comprises 13 residues. Trimming at V came to 6 bases and at J to 6 bases, leaving 7 bases not matched to a gene. The CDR3 bases are TGTGCCAGCAGAAAGGGACAGAGCTCTGAAGCTTTCTTT. It yields the protein CASRKGQSSEAFF.

The V and J genes are TRBV5-1 and TRBJ2-5; 8 bases agree with TRBD1. Germline trimming cut 1 base from V and 2 bases from J; bases unmatched to any gene: 7. CDR3 length equals 16 residues. CDR1 is SGHRS and CDR2 is YFSETQ in the germline V gene. The CDR3 coding sequence is TGCGCCAGCAGCTTGCACGGACAGGGTCCTCAAGAGACCCAGTACTTC. Protein sequence: CASSLHGQGPQETQYF.

J is TRBJ2-5 and V is TRBV2, with 10 bases matching TRBD2. Germline V gene sequence: CDR1 SNHLY, CDR2 FYNNEI. V dropped 6 bases and J dropped 5; count of bases not matched to a gene: 6. This CDR3 spans 14 amino acids. The CDR3 nucleotides read TGTGCCAGCAGCCCGGGACTAGCGCGTGAGACCCAGTACTTC. Protein product: CASSPGLARETQYF.

J is TRBJ2-1 and V is TRBV5-4; TRBD2 aligns across 10 bases. Trimming took 4 bases from V and 3 from J; bases not matched to a gene: 10. The CDR3 covers 17 residues. Germline assignment: CDR1 SGHNT and CDR2 YYREEE (reference sequence). This CDR3 reads CASSPRASGSGYNEQFF. CDR3 nucleotide sequence: TGTGCCAGCAGCCCCCGGGCTAGCGGGAGTGGCTACAATGAGCAGTTCTTC.

The chain couples TRBV19 to TRBJ2-7, with D perhaps TRBD1 (6 bases). This CDR3 region has 15 residues. Trimming shortened V by 6 bases and J by 2 bases, and 17 bases separated the two germline ends. The germline V gene has CDR1 LNHDA and CDR2 SQIVND (reference sequence). CDR3 DNA: TGTGCCAGTAGAAAGACAGGTCGCCTTGCCTACGAGCAGTACTTC. It is translated as CASRKTGRLAYEQYF.

This clone was seen only once. The germline gene is not matched at one end of the junction; a read error may be the cause. This chain joins TRBV5-1 and TRBJ1-1; no definite D call. This CDR3 comprises 12 residues. Germline V lookup: CDR1 SGHRS, CDR2 YFSETQ. CDR3 loop: CASKTENTEAFF. The CDR3 nucleotides read TGTGCCAGCAAGACGGAGAACACTGAAGCTTTCTTT.

CDR3: CASSPPKGGELFF. In DNA form, the CDR3 reads TGTGCCAGCAGCCCGCCGAAGGGCGGGGAGCTGTTTTTT. This rearrangement joins TRBV5-6 to TRBJ2-2, with D uncertain. CDR1 and CDR2 (germline): SGHDT, YYEEEE. The CDR3 is 13 amino acids. Trimming cost V 4 bases and J 7 bases, with 11 bases left between them.

The V gene is TRBV6-5, the J gene TRBJ1-4, with D unresolved. The germline V gene encodes CDR1 MNHEY and CDR2 SVGAGI. Deletions cut 4 bases from V and 10 bases from J, with 10 bases between. This CDR3 is built from 12 residues. The CDR3 spells CASSSRSGKLFF. CDR3 nucleotides: TGTGCCAGCAGTTCCAGGTCCGGAAAACTGTTTTTT.